This T cell receptor (beta chain) was observed in a study of T cell repertoires in cytomegalovirus infection. TCRdb processed the reads anew with MiXCR; each CDR3 protein has one entry. Of fewer than 1,000,000 distinct CDR3 sequences listed, roughly 30% are singletons. This clonotype has a handful of counts. Its antigen remains unidentified. V trimming: 2 bases; J trimming: 5 bases; junction bases outside the gene matches: 11. There are 19 residues in the CDR3. The germline gives CDR1 MNHEY, CDR2 SVGEGT. Source: cultured CD8+ T cells from PBMCs, taken from culture after CMV antigen stimulation. The chain is built from TRBV6-2 or TRBV6-3 and TRBJ2-1; the match to TRBD2 covers 14 bases. The clonotype originates from a human donor in good health (CMV status not recorded). Some clones in this sample may be carry-over from other donors' samples. The CDR3 sequence is CASSYLTSGGVGLNNEQFF. CDR3 DNA sequence: TGTGCCAGCAGTTACCTGACTAGCGGGGGGGTCGGCCTAAACAATGAGCAGTTCTTC.